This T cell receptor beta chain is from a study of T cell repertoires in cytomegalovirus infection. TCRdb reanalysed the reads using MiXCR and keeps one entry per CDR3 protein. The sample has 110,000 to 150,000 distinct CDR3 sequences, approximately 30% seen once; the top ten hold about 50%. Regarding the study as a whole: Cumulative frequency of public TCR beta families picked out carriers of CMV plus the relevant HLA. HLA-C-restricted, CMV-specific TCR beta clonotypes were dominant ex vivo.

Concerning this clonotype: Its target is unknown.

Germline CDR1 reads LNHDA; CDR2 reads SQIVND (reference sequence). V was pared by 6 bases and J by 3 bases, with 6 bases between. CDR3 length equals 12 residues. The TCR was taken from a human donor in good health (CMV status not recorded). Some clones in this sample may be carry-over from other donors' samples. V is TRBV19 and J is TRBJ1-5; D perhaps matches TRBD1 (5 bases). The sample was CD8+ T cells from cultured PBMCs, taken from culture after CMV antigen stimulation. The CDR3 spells CASRGVNQPQHF. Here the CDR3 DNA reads TGTGCCAGTAGGGGGGTCAATCAGCCCCAGCATTTT. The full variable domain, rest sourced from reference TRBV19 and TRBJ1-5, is DGGITQSPKYLFRKEGQNVTLSCEQNLNHDAMYWYRQDPGQGLRLIYYSQIVNDFQKGDIAEGYSVSREKKESFPLTVTSAQKNPTAFYLCASRGVNQPQHFGDGTRLSIL.